Listed here are 18 T cell receptor beta chains from one sample, sequenced in a study of regulatory T cells in long-lasting Graves disease. Arm-PCR of CDR3 regions and iRepertoire HTBI primers were the basis on which TCR beta libraries were built. TCRdb fed the multiplex PCR reads into MiXCR, producing one record per CDR3 protein. The table includes roughly 700,000 distinct CDR3 sequences, about 32% detected once. The time point: persistent/refractory GD, antithyroid drugs over 5 years with positive TRAb. From PBMCs, RNA was extracted and then used to make the TCR library. Material: peripheral blood mononuclear cells (PBMCs), obtained when the disease was refractory, from a patient treated with antithyroid drugs. All receptors come from a female donor with Graves disease.

CDR3 in amino acids: CASSGLAGGKNEQFF. The CDR3 bases are TGTGCCAGCAGTGGACTAGCGGGAGGGAAGAATGAGCAGTTCTTC. The V call is TRBV12-3 or TRBV12-4, the J call TRBJ2-1, with TRBD2 matching 15 bases. With V trimmed by 5 bases and J by 7 bases, 3 bases remained unmatched. The CDR3 covers 15 residues.

This clonotype was detected once. CDR3 in amino acids: CASKSLLILGEAFF. The CDR3 DNA reads TGTGCCAGCAAAAGCTTACTTATCTTGGGTGAAGCTTTCTTT. The chain couples TRBV7-9 to TRBJ1-1; D is ambiguous. CDR3 length: 14 amino acids. Trimming pared 7 bases from V and 7 bases from J, leaving 19 bases between. Germline loops: CDR1 SEHNR, CDR2 FQNEAQ (reference sequence).

V usage is TRBV4-1 and J usage is TRBJ1-1, with D maybe TRBD1 (5 bases). Trimming pared 0 bases from V and 3 bases from J, leaving 11 bases between. Germline assignment: CDR1 MGHRA and CDR2 YSYEKL. This CDR3 spans 15 amino acids. CDR3 in amino acids: CASSQDPGDYTEAFF. The DNA for the CDR3 is TGCGCCAGCAGCCAAGATCCCGGGGACTACACTGAAGCTTTCTTT.

There are a few counts of this clonotype. V is TRBV25-1 and J is TRBJ1-1; TRBD1 is a possible D gene (5 bases). The CDR3 covers 15 residues. Germline lookup yields CDR1 MGHDK and CDR2 SYGVNS. V gave up 5 bases and J gave up 0 bases, with 13 bases separating them. CDR3 in amino acids: CASSPRTQMNTEAFF. CDR3 nucleotide sequence: TGTGCCAGCAGTCCTCGGACACAGATGAACACTGAAGCTTTCTTT.

The chain has TRBV27 and TRBJ2-7; 7 nucleotides match TRBD1. V shed 4 bases and J 2 bases; nucleotides not matched to a gene: 8. The V gene's germline CDR1 is MNHEY and CDR2 SMNVEV (reference sequence). The CDR3 covers 15 residues. The CDR3 protein is CASSSNRDRPYEQYF. DNA for the CDR3: TGTGCCAGCAGTTCCAACCGGGACAGACCCTACGAGCAGTACTTC.

The chain has TRBV6-1 and TRBJ1-1; TRBD1 might be the D (6 bases). Per the germline V gene, CDR1 is MNHNS and CDR2 is SASEGT. This CDR3 has 15 residues. Trimming took off 6 bases at V and 4 bases at J, with 18 bases between the two ends. This chain's CDR3 is CASSRTGAVGTEAFF. CDR3 DNA sequence: TGTGCCAGCAGCCGAACGGGGGCCGTGGGCACTGAAGCTTTCTTT.

This clonotype showed up just a few times. The chain links TRBV12-3 or TRBV12-4 to TRBJ1-4, with TRBD1 matching 7 bases. Trimming cost V 3 bases and J 6 bases; bases outside gene matches: 4. The CDR3 extends over 14 amino acids. The chain's CDR3 is CASSFLGGDEKLFF. In nucleotides, the CDR3 is TGTGCCAGCAGTTTCTTAGGGGGCGATGAAAAACTGTTTTTT.

This chain connects TRBV20-1 to TRBJ2-7; TRBD2 agrees at 14 bases. Per germline, CDR1 DFQATT and CDR2 SNEGSKA (reference sequence). J was trimmed by 3 bases and V by 1 base; bases with no gene match: 2. This CDR3 is built from 15 residues. CDR3 nucleotide sequence: TGCAGTGCTAGAGGCGGGACTAGCGGGAGCTACGAGCAGTACTTC. Amino acid sequence: CSARGGTSGSYEQYF.

This clonotype was counted ten times or more. This chain connects TRBV2 to TRBJ2-7, with D perhaps matching TRBD1 (5 bases). The CDR3 has 17 amino acids. V lost 7 bases and J 0 bases, leaving 22 bases between the germline ends. Germline V gene lookup returns CDR1 SNHLY and CDR2 FYNNEI. The CDR3 sequence: CASIVKGLSMNSYEQYF. As DNA, the CDR3 is TGTGCCAGCATTGTGAAGGGGCTTAGCATGAACTCCTACGAGCAGTACTTC.

A few counts support this clonotype. This chain joins TRBV24-1 and TRBJ2-2, with 9 bases lining up with TRBD1. The V gene end was trimmed by 7 bases and the J gene end by 4 bases; junction bases not matched to a gene: 9. Germline lookup yields CDR1 KGHDR and CDR2 SFDVKD. The CDR3 has 16 amino acids. This CDR3 is CATSDPGQGSTGELFF. Here the CDR3 DNA reads TGTGCCACCAGCGACCCGGGACAGGGCTCCACCGGGGAGCTGTTTTTT.

V gene TRBV7-9 combines with J gene TRBJ1-1; D gene uncertain. Deletions cut 8 bases from V and 3 bases from J, with 7 bases between. Germline CDR1 reads SEHNR; CDR2 reads FQNEAQ (reference sequence). The CDR3 consists of 11 residues. CDR3 DNA sequence: TGTGCCAGCGTCTTCTACACTGAAGCTTTCTTT. This codes for CASVFYTEAFF.

The table lists this clonotype with a few counts. The chain carries TRBV10-3 and TRBJ1-1, with D possibly TRBD1 on 6 matching bases. This CDR3 is 12 amino acids long. Trimming cost V 3 bases and J 11 bases, with 13 bases left between them. Per the germline V gene, CDR1 is ENHRY and CDR2 is SYGVKD. The CDR3, as DNA: TGTGCCATCAGTGATCGGGGGGCTGTGGCTTTCTTT. It codes for CAISDRGAVAFF.

CDR3 residues: CASSAPSGGSYEQYF. The CDR3 DNA follows: TGTGCCAGCAGTGCGCCTAGCGGGGGATCCTACGAGCAGTACTTC. The chain links TRBV27 to TRBJ2-7; 10 bases agree with TRBD2. The germline V gene encodes CDR1 MNHEY and CDR2 SMNVEV (reference sequence). The trim removed 5 bases at V and 1 base at J, leaving 5 bases unmatched. This CDR3 contains 15 residues.

This clonotype has more than one count but fewer than ten. V is TRBV6-5 and J is TRBJ1-1; D not resolved. Trimming shortened V by 0 bases and J by 11 bases, and 19 bases separated the two germline ends. The CDR3 is 15 residues long. Germline V gene lookup returns CDR1 MNHEY and CDR2 SVGAGI. The CDR3 here is CASSYSSSGLPRAFF. As DNA, the CDR3 is TGTGCCAGCAGTTACTCATCTTCCGGCCTTCCCCGGGCTTTCTTT.

This clonotype was observed a single time. This sequence joins TRBV6-1 and TRBJ2-7; TRBD2 aligns across 7 bases. This CDR3 is 15 amino acids long. CDR1 is MNHNS and CDR2 is SASEGT in the germline V gene. V dropped 2 bases and J dropped 7; count of bases not matched to a gene: 11. The CDR3: CASSESGRAFREQYF. The CDR3 DNA reads as TGTGCCAGCAGTGAAAGTGGGAGGGCCTTTAGGGAGCAGTACTTC.

This chain connects TRBV7-2 to TRBJ1-2; 8 bases agree with TRBD1. Germline V gene lookup returns CDR1 SGHTA and CDR2 FQGNSA. The V segment lost 5 bases and the J segment 8 bases; nucleotides outside the gene matches: 13. The CDR3 runs to 15 residues. The CDR3: CASSPRDRTEWGYTF. CDR3 sequence (DNA): TGTGCCAGCAGCCCACGGGACAGGACGGAGTGGGGCTACACCTTC. The variable domain in full, with the rest retrieved from reference TRBV7-2 and TRBJ1-2, is GAGVSQSPSNKVTEKGKDVELRCDPISGHTALYWYRQSLGQGLEFLIYFQGNSAPDKSGLPSDRFSAERTGGSVSTLTIQRTQQEDSAVYLCASSPRDRTEWGYTFGSGTRLTVV.

This clonotype has ten or more counts. The chain employs TRBV12-3 or TRBV12-4 and TRBJ2-7, with D tentatively TRBD1 (6 bases). V lost 3 bases to trimming and J lost 4 bases, with 10 bases between them. The CDR3 is 13 residues long. The CDR3 nucleotides read TGTGCCAGCAGTTTGACAGGACCGTACGAGCAGTACTTC. Protein product: CASSLTGPYEQYF.

The chain links TRBV7-9 to TRBJ2-7; D is perhaps TRBD1 (5 bases). This CDR3 is built from 16 residues. Per germline, CDR1 SEHNR and CDR2 FQNEAQ (reference sequence). The V gene lost 3 bases and the J gene lost 5 bases, with 20 bases spanning the gap. The CDR3 coding sequence is TGTGCCAGCAGCTTGCCCTTAAGGGGAAGTTTGGACGAGCAGTACTTC. Protein sequence: CASSLPLRGSLDEQYF.